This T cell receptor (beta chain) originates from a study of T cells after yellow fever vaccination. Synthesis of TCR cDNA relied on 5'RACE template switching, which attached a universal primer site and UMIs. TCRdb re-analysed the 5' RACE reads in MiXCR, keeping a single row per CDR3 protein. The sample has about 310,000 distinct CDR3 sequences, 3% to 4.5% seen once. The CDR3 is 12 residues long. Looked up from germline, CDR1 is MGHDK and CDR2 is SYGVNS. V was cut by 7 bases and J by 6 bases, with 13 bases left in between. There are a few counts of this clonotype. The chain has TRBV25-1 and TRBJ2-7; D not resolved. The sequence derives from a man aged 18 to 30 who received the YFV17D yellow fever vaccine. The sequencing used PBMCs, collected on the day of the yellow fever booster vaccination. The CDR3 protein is CASITDIGEQYF. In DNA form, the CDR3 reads TGTGCCAGCATAACGGATATCGGCGAGCAGTACTTC.